This TCR beta chain originates from a study of shared clonotypes between healthy human individuals (dated by TCRdb to 2020 to 2021). About the full investigation: A couple of women and a few men aged 18 to 49 years were included in the cohort. The study deeply sequenced blood TCR repertoires of 5 or 6 healthy adults to estimate repertoire size and the extent of clonotype sharing between individuals. Libraries were prepared and TCR repertoires were sequenced by different laboratories using diverse techniques, in order to increase sequencing depth and limit assay-specific biases. Per donor, leukapheresis produced somewhere between about 0.8 and 9.5 billion PBMCs.

The donors were healthy, HIV-negative adults with no recently reported acute infections or vaccinations. Every donor was a Caucasian adult residing in Nashville, Tennessee, USA. For unsorted samples, tens of millions of PBMCs were counted and genomic DNA was extracted with the QIAamp DNA Blood Mini kit. Blood was collected by leukapheresis, and PBMCs were isolated by Ficoll-Histopaque density gradient centrifugation and then cryopreserved in liquid nitrogen vapor phase. CDR1 and CDR2, looked up from the germline V gene (reference sequence), are MNHEY and SMNVEV. The CDR3, cysteine through phenylalanine, is 13 amino acids long. The entry retains the CDR3 DNA only, 39 bases that are in frame from base 1. At the junction V is shortened by 3 bases and J by 5 bases, with 8 bases in between. In regard to this clone: Its antigen remains undetermined. No base qualities exist here, and no much larger clone lies one base off it.

Using the deep immunoSEQ assay, multiplex PCR amplified TCR CDR3 regions from genomic DNA. Extracted genomic DNA from each cell subset was distributed evenly across all wells of several immunoSEQ 96-well plates, and each plate was treated as a replicate. For unsorted PBMC, approximately 0.3 ug of genomic DNA, equivalent to about 32,000 T cell genomes, went into each replicate PCR. Ten immunoSEQ deep assay plates were used to sequence unsorted PBMC genomic DNA. The purified libraries were quantified using a Qubit 3.0 fluorometer, sized with a Bioanalyzer 2100, and then quantified again using the KAPA Library Quantification kit. Each immunoSEQ 96-well plate was sequenced on its own single-read 150-cycle Illumina NextSeq 550 flow cell. In the original analysis: Because only junctional sequences without quality scores were contained in the immunoSEQ output, filtering matching that applied to full-length reads could not be performed. To assign V/J genes and CDR3, sequences were annotated against IMGT germline references using PyIR, a Python wrapper for IgBLAST v1.9. Reads were removed for weak V/J assignments (E-value above 1e-6), missing CDR3, stop codons, out-of-frame junctions, or ambiguous translated residues. V3J clonotypes were defined by identical inferred V gene, J gene, and CDR3 amino acid sequence. To compute the percentage overlap between repertoires, the number of shared unique clonotypes was divided by the size of the smaller repertoire. RTK rarefaction, the Chao1 estimator, and Recon v2.1 estimates of unobserved clonotypes were used to assess repertoire richness. The table comes from immuneACCESS by way of TCRdb, which keeps in-frame sequences with V and J called. Part of the clones is missing from these tables; in studies checked, under half for an unresolved V gene and the rest for unknown reasons. The V and J calls and the clone size are those of that table, but D and trimming were determined from the DNA. This sample lists fewer than 600,000 clones; 70% to 80% were detected once. The top ten constitute roughly 13% of the sample.

Paper-wide results and their limitations: The small number of donors limited the genetic and exposure-history diversity represented. Sampling was restricted to blood, and TCR repertoires in tissues likely differ from the TCR repertoires found in blood. Pairwise subsampling led to the expectation that sequencing depth would affect the degree of clonotype sharing among donors.

Recombination linked TRBV27 to TRBJ1-5; TRBD1 is possibly the D segment (6 matching bases). This TCR was sampled from a woman aged 40 to 50 in good health. Some clones in this sample may be carry-over from other donors' samples. Sequences were obtained from PBMCs. The CDR3 region reads CASSLGADQPQHF. The DNA sequence is TGTGCCAGCAGTTTGGGGGCTGATCAGCCCCAGCATTTT.